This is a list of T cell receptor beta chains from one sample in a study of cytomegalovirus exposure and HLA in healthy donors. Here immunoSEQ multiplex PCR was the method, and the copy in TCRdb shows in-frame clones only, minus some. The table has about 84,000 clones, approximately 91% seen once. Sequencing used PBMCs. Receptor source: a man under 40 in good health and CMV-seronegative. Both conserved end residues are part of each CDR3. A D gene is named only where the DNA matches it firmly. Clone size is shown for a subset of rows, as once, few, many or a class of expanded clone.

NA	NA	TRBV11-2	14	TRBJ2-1	CASSSPTGWGEQFF	TGTGCCAGCAGCTCACCCACAGGGTGGGGTGAGCAGTTCTTC
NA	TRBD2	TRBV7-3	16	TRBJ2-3	CASSFRPGLAADTQYF	TGTGCCAGCAGCTTCCGACCGGGACTAGCGGCGGATACGCAGTATTTT
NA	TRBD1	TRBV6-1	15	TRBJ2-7	CASTIAGQGAYEQYF	TGTGCCAGCACCATCGCGGGACAGGGGGCGTACGAGCAGTACTTC
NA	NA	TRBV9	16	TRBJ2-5	CASSRPTGHFQETQYF	TGTGCCAGCAGCAGGCCAACGGGACACTTCCAAGAGACCCAGTACTTC
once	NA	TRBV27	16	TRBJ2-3	CASRRRGLINTDTQYF	TGTGCCAGCAGAAGAAGGGGCCTCATTAATACAGATACGCAGTATTTT
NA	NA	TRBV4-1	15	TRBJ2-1	CASSQASSSYNEQFF	TGCGCCAGCAGCCAAGCTTCCAGCTCCTACAATGAGCAGTTCTTC
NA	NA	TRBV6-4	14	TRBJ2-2	CASSDSREVGELFF	TGTGCCAGCAGTGACTCCAGGGAGGTCGGGGAGCTGTTTTTT
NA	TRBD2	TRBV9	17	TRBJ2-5	CASSVPTSGRDRETQYF	TGTGCCAGCAGCGTCCCCACTAGCGGGAGGGACCGTGAGACCCAGTACTTC
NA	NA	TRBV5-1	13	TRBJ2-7	CASSDQTGYEQYF	TGCGCCAGCAGCGACCAAACGGGATACGAGCAGTACTTC
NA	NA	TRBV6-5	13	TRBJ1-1	CASTKTENTEAFF	TGTGCCAGCACCAAGACAGAGAACACTGAAGCTTTCTTT
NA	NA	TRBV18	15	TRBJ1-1	CASSPPQGSETEAFF	TGTGCCAGCTCACCACCGCAGGGATCGGAGACTGAAGCTTTCTTT
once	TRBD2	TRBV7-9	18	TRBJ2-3	CASSSPGLAGGHTDTQYF	TGTGCCAGCAGCTCTCCGGGACTAGCGGGGGGACACACAGATACGCAGTATTTT
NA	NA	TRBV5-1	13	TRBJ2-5	CASRFAEQETQYF	TGCGCCAGCAGATTCGCAGAACAAGAGACCCAGTACTTC
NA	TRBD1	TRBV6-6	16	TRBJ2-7	CASSYQGTGTAYEQYF	TGTGCCAGCAGTTACCAGGGGACCGGGACAGCCTACGAGCAGTACTTC
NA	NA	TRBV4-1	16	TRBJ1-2	CASSQGSGTSNYGYTF	TGCGCCAGCAGCCAAGGTTCTGGGACTTCTAACTATGGCTACACCTTC
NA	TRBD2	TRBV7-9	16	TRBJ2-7	CASSTLLGTSGYEQYF	TGTGCCAGCAGCACCCTATTGGGGACTAGCGGATACGAGCAGTACTTC
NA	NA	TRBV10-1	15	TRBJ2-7	CASSVPTAEVLEQYF	TGCGCCAGCAGTGTTCCCACGGCGGAAGTCCTGGAGCAGTACTTC
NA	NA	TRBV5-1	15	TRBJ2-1	CASSWGGQSYNEQFF	TGCGCCAGCTCCTGGGGGGGGCAGTCCTACAATGAGCAGTTCTTC